This entry describes one TCR beta chain. Per the study methods: Amplification of reference gene primers was used by the study to estimate nucleated cell counts. Assay: immunoSEQ multiplex PCR; the TCRdb copy retains only in-frame clones and omits some. That table furnishes V, J and clone size, whereas the DNA furnished D and trimming. The data hold approximately 11,000 clones, with less than 90% observed a single time. These data originate in a study of blood T cell repertoires in COVID-19. Study context: Acute and convalescent COVID-19 samples came from the United States, Italy and Spain. The cDNA or gDNA used as material had been derived from T cells, B-cell-depleted T cells, or PBMCs.

The CDR3 has 14 residues. V shed 3 bases, J shed 10 bases, and the junction held 5 bases outside the gene matches. Looked up from germline, CDR1 is MGHRA and CDR2 is YSYEKL. J is TRBJ1-6 and V is TRBV4-1, with 8 bases aligning to TRBD1. This sequence originates from a human donor in a cohort sampled during active COVID-19. The source material was peripheral blood. The CDR3 DNA reads TGCGCCAGCAGCCACAGGGGGCTAGGGTCACCCCTCCACTTT. This codes for CASSHRGLGSPLHF.